This T cell receptor beta chain was found in a study of lymphopenia after photon versus proton radiotherapy (dated by TCRdb to the late 2010s). Concerning the study at large: The study compared the immunological effects of photon versus proton radiation therapy in patients with gastrointestinal tumors who developed high-grade lymphopenia. The cohort comprised roughly 20 patients with gastrointestinal tumors who received either photon or proton therapy and then developed lymphopenia. The goal of the study was to characterize the differences between the two radiation modalities in how they affect the immune system.

Compared with germline, V lacks 5 bases and J lacks 7 bases; bases without a gene match: 9. The CDR3 numbers 15 residues from cysteine through phenylalanine. Just CDR3 DNA is preserved here, 45 bases in frame from base 1. CDR1 SGHNT and CDR2 YENEEA are derived from the germline V gene. Overall study outcomes, separate from this receptor: Across the cohort, among patients who died, a greater drop in TCR diversity after the nadir was inversely correlated with overall survival time. The authors looked at the survival association only in patients who died, and they framed better survival with proton therapy as a possibility rather than a demonstrated result. During treatment, patients who received photon therapy lost naive T cells and TCR diversity and gained effector/memory populations, whereas patients who received proton therapy remained relatively stable. After the lymphocyte count nadir, repertoires from photon-treated patients showed oligoclonal expansion, particularly of CD8+ Temra cells, and this expansion drove the decline in diversity.

The library relied on the immunoSEQ multiplex PCR assay. Alongside multiparametric flow cytometry, deep sequencing of rearranged TCR beta loci was used to profile the T cell repertoires. TCRdb obtained this table from immuneACCESS and retained in-frame rearrangements with V and J assigned. These tables miss some clones; where compared with another copy, unresolved V genes account for less than half of the shortfall, and the remainder is unexplained. A total of 150,000 to 200,000 clones appear in this sample, 70% to 90% of them only once. The ten biggest clones cover approximately 4.8% of the sample. A remark on this clone: The antigen it recognizes is unknown. Qualities for individual bases were not recorded, and no much larger clone is one base off.

The receptor comes from a man aged 45-60 years with gastric cancer. The specimen comprised peripheral blood, sampled from a patient treated with photon-based radiotherapy. This chain is built from TRBV11-3 and TRBJ2-1; 9 central bases correspond to TRBD2. The nucleotides read TGTGCCAGCAGCCCATTCGGGCGGGAGGGTAATGAGCAGTTCTTC. This yields the protein CASSPFGREGNEQFF.